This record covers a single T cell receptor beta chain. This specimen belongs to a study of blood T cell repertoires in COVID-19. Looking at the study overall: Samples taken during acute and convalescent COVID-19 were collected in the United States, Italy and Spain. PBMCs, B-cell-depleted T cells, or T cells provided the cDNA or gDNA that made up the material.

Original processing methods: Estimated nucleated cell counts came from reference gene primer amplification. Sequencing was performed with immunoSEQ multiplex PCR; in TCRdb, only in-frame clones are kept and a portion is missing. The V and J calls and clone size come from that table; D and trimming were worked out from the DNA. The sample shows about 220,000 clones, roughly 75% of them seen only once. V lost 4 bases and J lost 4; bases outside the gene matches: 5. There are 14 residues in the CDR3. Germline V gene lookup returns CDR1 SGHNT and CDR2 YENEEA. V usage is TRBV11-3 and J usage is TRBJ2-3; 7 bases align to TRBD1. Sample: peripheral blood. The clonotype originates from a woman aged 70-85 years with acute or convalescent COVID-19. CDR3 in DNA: TGTGCCAGCAGCTCACTAGGGGGCTCAGATACGCAGTATTTT. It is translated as CASSSLGGSDTQYF.